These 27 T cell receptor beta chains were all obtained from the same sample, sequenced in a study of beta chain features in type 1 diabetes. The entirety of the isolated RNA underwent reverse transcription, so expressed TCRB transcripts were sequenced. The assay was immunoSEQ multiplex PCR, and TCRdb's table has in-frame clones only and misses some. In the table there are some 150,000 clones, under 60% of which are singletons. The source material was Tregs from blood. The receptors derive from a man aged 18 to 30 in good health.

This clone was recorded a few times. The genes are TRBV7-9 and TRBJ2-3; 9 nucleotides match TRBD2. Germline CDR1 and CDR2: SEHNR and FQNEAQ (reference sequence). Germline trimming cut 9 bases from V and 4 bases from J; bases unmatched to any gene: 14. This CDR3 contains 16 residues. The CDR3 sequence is CASKAPWRGGPDTQYF. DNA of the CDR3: TGTGCCAGTAAAGCCCCATGGCGGGGGGGCCCAGATACGCAGTATTTT.

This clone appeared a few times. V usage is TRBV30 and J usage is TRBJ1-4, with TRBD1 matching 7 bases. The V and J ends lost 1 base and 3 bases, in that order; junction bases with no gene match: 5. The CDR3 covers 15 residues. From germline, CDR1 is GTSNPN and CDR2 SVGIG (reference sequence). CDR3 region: CAWSDTGTANEKLFF. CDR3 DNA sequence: TGTGCCTGGAGTGATACCGGGACAGCTAATGAAAAACTGTTTTTT.

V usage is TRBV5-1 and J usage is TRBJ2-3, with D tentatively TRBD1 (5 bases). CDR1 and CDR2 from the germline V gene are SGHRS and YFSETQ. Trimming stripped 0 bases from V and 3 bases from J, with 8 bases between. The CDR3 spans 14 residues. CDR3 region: CASSLARTTDTQYF. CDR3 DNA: TGCGCCAGCAGCTTGGCTAGGACAACAGATACGCAGTATTTT. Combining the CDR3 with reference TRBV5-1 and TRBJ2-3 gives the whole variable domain KAGVTQTPRYLIKTRGQQVTLSCSPISGHRSVSWYQQTPGQGLQFLFEYFSETQRNKGNFPGRFSGRQFSNSRSEMNVSTLELGDSALYLCASSLARTTDTQYFGPGTRLTVL.

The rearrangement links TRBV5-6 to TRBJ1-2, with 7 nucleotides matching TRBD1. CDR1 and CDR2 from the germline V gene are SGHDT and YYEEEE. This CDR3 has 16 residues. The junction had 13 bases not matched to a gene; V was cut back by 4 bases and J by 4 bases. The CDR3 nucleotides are TGTGCCAGCAGCCGGGGGACAGCCCAGGACGGCTATGGCTACACCTTC. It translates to CASSRGTAQDGYGYTF.

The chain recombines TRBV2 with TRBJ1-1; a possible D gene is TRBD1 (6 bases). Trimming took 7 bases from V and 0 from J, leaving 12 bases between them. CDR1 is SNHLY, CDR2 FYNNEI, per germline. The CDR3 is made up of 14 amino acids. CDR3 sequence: CASTKDRVNTEAFF. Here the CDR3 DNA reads TGTGCCAGCACCAAGGACAGAGTGAACACTGAAGCTTTCTTT.

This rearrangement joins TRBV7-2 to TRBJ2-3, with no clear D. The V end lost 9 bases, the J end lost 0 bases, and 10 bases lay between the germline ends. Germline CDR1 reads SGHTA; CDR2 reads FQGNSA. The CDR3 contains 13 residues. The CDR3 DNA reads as TGTGCCAGTACAATGCCTAGCACAGATACGCAGTATTTT. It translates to CASTMPSTDTQYF.

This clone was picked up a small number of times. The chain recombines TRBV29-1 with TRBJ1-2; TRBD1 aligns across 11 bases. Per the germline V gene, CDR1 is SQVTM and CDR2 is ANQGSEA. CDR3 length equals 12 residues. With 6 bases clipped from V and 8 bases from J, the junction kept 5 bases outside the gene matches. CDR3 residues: CSVGQGAGGYTF. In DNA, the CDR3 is TGCAGCGTCGGACAGGGGGCGGGAGGCTACACCTTC.

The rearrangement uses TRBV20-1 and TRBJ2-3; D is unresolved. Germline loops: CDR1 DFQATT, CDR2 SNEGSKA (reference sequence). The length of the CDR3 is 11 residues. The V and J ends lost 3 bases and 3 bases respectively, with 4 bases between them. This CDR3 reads CSASRTDTQYF. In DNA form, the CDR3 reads TGCAGTGCTAGCAGGACAGATACGCAGTATTTT.

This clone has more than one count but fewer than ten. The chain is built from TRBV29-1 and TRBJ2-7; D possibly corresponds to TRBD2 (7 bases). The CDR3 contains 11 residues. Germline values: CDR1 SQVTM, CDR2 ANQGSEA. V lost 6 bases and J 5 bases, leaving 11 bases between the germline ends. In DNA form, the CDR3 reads TGCAGCGTCTGGGGGGGCCACGAGCAGTACTTC. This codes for CSVWGGHEQYF.

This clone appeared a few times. The CDR3 is CAIRGTEDGYTF. DNA for the CDR3: TGTGCCATCAGGGGGACAGAGGATGGCTACACCTTC. The V gene is TRBV10-3, the J gene TRBJ1-2; 7 nucleotides align to TRBD1. V shed 6 bases, J shed 6 bases, and the junction held 4 bases outside the gene matches. Per germline, CDR1 ENHRY and CDR2 SYGVKD. This CDR3 has 12 amino acids.

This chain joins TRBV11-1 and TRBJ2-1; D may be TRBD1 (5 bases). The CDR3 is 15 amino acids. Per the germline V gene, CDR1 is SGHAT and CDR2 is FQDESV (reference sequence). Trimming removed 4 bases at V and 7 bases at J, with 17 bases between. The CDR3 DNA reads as TGTGCCAGCAGCTCGACCCGGCAGGGAATAAATGAGCAGTTCTTC. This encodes CASSSTRQGINEQFF. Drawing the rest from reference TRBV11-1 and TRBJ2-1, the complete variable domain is EAEVAQSPRYKITEKSQAVAFWCDPISGHATLYWYRQILGQGPELLVQFQDESVVDDSQLPKDRFSAERLKGVDSTLKIQPAELGDSAMYLCASSSTRQGINEQFFGPGTRLTVL.

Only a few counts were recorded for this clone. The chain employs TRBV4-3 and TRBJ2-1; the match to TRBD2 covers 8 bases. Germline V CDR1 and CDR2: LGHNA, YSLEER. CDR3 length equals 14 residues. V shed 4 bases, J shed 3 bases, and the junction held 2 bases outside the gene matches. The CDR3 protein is CASSRSGSYNEQFF. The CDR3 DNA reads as TGCGCCAGCAGCCGGAGCGGGAGCTACAATGAGCAGTTCTTC.

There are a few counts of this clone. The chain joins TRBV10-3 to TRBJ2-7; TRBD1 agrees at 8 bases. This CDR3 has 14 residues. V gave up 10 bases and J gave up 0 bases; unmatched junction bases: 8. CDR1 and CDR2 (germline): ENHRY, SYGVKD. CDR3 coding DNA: TGTGCCACCTCCGGACAGGGAATCTCCTACGAGCAGTACTTC. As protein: CATSGQGISYEQYF.

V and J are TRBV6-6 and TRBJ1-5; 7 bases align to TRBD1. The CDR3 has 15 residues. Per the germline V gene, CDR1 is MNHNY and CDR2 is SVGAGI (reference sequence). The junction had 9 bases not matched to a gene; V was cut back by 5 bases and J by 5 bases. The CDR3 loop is CASSQGGRDYQPQHF. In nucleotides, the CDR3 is TGTGCCAGCAGTCAGGGGGGCAGGGATTATCAGCCCCAGCATTTT.

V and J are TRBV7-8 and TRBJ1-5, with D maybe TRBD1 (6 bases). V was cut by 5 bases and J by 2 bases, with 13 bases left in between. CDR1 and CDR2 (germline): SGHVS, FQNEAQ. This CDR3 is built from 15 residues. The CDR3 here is CASSPGVVGNQPQHF. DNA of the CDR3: TGTGCCAGCAGCCCAGGGGTTGTAGGCAATCAGCCCCAGCATTTT.

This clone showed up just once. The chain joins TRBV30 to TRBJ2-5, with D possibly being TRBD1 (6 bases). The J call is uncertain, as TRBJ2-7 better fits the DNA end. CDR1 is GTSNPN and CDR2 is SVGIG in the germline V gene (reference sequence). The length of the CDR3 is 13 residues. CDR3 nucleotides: TGTGCCGGGGGACACAGTAACTCCTACGAGCAGTACTTC. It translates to CAGGHSNSYEQYF.

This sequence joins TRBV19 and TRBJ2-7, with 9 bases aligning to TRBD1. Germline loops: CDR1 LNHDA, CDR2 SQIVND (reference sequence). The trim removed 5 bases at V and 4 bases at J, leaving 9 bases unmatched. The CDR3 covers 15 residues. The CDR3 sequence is CASSRGSGQGYEQYF. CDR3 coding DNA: TGTGCCAGTAGTCGAGGGTCCGGACAGGGGTACGAGCAGTACTTC. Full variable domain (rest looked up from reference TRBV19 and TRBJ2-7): DGGITQSPKYLFRKEGQNVTLSCEQNLNHDAMYWYRQDPGQGLRLIYYSQIVNDFQKGDIAEGYSVSREKKESFPLTVTSAQKNPTAFYLCASSRGSGQGYEQYFGPGTRLTVT.

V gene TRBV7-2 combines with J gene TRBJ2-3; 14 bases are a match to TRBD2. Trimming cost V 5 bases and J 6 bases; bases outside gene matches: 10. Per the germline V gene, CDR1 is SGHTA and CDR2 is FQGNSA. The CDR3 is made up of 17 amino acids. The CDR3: CASSRTSGRRSGDTQYF. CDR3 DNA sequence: TGTGCCAGCAGCAGGACTAGCGGGAGGCGCTCCGGGGATACGCAGTATTTT.

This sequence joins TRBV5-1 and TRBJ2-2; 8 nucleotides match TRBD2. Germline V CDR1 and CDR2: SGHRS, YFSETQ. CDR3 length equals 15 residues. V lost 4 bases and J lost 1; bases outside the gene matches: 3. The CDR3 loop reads CASSPGGVNTGELFF. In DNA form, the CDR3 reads TGCGCCAGCAGCCCGGGGGGGGTGAACACCGGGGAGCTGTTTTTT.

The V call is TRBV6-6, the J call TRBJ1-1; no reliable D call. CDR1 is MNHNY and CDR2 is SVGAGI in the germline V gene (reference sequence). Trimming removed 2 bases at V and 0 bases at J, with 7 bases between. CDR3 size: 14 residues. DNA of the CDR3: TGTGCCAGCAGTTACGGGCAGCTGAACACTGAAGCTTTCTTT. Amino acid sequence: CASSYGQLNTEAFF.

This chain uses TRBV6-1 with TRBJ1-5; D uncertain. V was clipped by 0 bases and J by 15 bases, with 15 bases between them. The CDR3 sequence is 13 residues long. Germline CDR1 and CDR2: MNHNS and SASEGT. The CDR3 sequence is CASSEALRARPHF. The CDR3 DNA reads TGTGCCAGCAGTGAAGCGCTTCGAGCCAGGCCGCATTTT.

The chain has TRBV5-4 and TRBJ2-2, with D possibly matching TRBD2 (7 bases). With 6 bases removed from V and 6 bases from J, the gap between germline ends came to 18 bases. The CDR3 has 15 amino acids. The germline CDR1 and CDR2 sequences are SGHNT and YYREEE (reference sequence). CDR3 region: CASTPGRGMAGELFF. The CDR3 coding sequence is TGTGCCAGCACCCCGGGGAGGGGGATGGCCGGGGAGCTGTTTTTT.

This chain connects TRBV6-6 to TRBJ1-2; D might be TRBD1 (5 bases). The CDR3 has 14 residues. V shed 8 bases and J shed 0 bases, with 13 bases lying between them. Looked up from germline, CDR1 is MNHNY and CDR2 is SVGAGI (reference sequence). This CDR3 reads CASAGGGANYGYTF. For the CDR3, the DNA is TGTGCCAGCGCGGGCGGGGGTGCTAACTATGGCTACACCTTC.

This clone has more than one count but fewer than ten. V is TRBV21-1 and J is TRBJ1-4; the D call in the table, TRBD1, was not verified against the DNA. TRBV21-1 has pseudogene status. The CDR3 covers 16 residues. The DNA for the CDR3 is TGTGCCAGCAGCAAAGCATCAGGGCTTTATAATGAAAAACTGTTTTTT. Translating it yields CASSKASGLYNEKLFF.

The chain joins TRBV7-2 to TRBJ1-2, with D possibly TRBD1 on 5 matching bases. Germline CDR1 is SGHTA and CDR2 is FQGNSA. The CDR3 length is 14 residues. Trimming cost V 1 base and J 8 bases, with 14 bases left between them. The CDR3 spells CASSLGVRVDGYTF. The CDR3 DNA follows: TGTGCCAGCAGCTTAGGTGTCAGGGTCGACGGCTACACCTTC. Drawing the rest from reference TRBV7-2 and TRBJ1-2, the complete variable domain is GAGVSQSPSNKVTEKGKDVELRCDPISGHTALYWYRQSLGQGLEFLIYFQGNSAPDKSGLPSDRFSAERTGGSVSTLTIQRTQQEDSAVYLCASSLGVRVDGYTFGSGTRLTVV.

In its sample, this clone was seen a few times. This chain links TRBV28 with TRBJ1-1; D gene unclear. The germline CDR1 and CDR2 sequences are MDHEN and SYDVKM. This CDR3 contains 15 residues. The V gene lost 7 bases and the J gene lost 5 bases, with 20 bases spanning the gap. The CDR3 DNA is TGTGCCAGCAACCTTCCCACGGGCGCGGGGACTGAAGCTTTCTTT. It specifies CASNLPTGAGTEAFF.

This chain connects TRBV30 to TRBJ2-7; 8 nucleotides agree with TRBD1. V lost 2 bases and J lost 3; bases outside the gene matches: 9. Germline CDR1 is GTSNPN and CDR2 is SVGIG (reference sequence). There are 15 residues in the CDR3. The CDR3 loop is CAWSRRTGPYYEQYF. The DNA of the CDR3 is TGTGCCTGGAGTCGTCGGACAGGGCCGTACTACGAGCAGTACTTC.